This T cell receptor beta chain came from a study of beta chain features in type 1 diabetes. Study as a whole: Sorted cells examined across all samples numbered more than 100 million.

Reverse transcription of all isolated RNA meant that expressed TCRB transcripts were sequenced. Measured with immunoSEQ multiplex PCR; TCRdb has only the in-frame clones, and not every one. The table lists under 950,000 clones, 17% of them singletons. Using CD45RO/CCR7/CD25/CD127/CD95/CD27, CD4+ naive, central memory, regulatory and stem cell-like memory cells were sorted. In this sample, this clone turned up a few times. Antigen specificity is unknown. The CDR3 is 14 residues long. V was pared by 3 bases and J by 2 bases, with 2 bases of the junction left unmatched. Germline CDR1 reads KGHSH; CDR2 reads LQKENI. General observations from the study: There was a moderate but significant shortening of TCRB CDR3s in all four CD4+ subsets of Type 1 diabetes patients.

The sequenced sample was naive CD4+ T cells from blood. The TCR comes from a young woman in good health. The chain joins TRBV18 to TRBJ2-7, with 9 bases lining up with TRBD2. The DNA for the CDR3 is TGTGCCAGCTCACCGCGGGAGGGAACCTACGAGCAGTACTTC. Its protein is CASSPREGTYEQYF.